The entry that follows covers one TCR beta chain sequence. There is no known antigen for this receptor. No qualities accompany the bases; no much larger clone lies one base away. In the germline V gene, CDR1 corresponds to SGHDT and CDR2 to YYEEEE. The CDR3 measures 13 amino acids from cysteine to phenylalanine. Only CDR3 DNA is held: 39 bases, read in frame from base 1. The V end loses 0 bases and the J end loses 6 bases, and a stretch of 9 bases separates them. These data come from a study of blood T cell repertoires in COVID-19 (dated by TCRdb to 2019 to 2021). For the study in its entirety: Collaborator samples came from the United States, Italy and Spain and covered acute and convalescent phases of COVID-19. Samples were obtained from the ongoing ImmuneRACE study (first 160 participants) and from over a thousand subjects provided by 6 global collaborators. The dataset comprised deeply sampled blood TCRbeta repertoires from subjects exposed to, actively infected with, or recovered from COVID-19. The repertoires were made available in a free public database intended to serve as a resource for research on the immune response to SARS-CoV-2. Where available, HLA class I and class II types were obtained from metadata supplied by the sample provider rather than from assay-based typing. The material from the prospective study consisted of cDNA or gDNA derived from T cells, B-cell-depleted T cells, or PBMCs. The sample metadata nearly always contained a de-identified subject ID, COVID-19 status, age in years and sex.

In the prospective study, participants were about 18 to 89 years old, resided in 25 or so geographic areas of the United States, and were enrolled through a virtual design. In the prospective study, cohorts were assigned on the basis of participant-reported clinical history obtained from a screening survey and a study questionnaire. ImmuneRACE Cohort 3 recovered participants were defined by two consecutive negative NP/OP PCR tests, healthcare professional clearance, or symptom resolution. Mobile phlebotomists in the prospective study collected whole blood, serum and a nasopharyngeal or oropharyngeal swab from every participant. Additional blood draws and questionnaires over an approximately two-month period could optionally be provided by prospective study participants. Before DNA extraction, prospective study blood samples were shipped either frozen or at room temperature. Points the paper makes about the study in general: Clinical and demographic metadata were provided uncurated, with the amount varying by source and participant.

TCRbeta CDR3 regions were amplified from genomic DNA by means of the immunoSEQ Assay, a bias-controlled multiplex PCR. The authors' pipeline ran thus. Within the assay, amplification of reference gene primers was used to estimate how many nucleated cells each sample contained. Sequence reads were collapsed and filtered to measure the absolute abundance of every unique TCRbeta CDR3 rearrangement. For each sample, productive Simpson clonality was calculated by taking the square root of Simpson's diversity index across productive rearrangements. TCRdb obtained this table from immuneACCESS and retained in-frame rearrangements with V and J assigned. These tables miss some clones; where compared with another copy, unresolved V genes account for less than half of the shortfall, and the remainder is unexplained. That table furnishes V, J and clone size, whereas the DNA furnished D and trimming. The sample table holds hundreds of thousands of clones, of which 85% to 90% were seen once. The ten largest clones represent 10% of the sample.

This receptor was taken from a woman aged 45-59 years who had recovered from COVID-19. Sequenced: PBMCs or T cells enriched from blood (not recorded which). The V gene is TRBV5-6 and the J gene is TRBJ1-1; no confident D gene assignment can be made. The CDR3 reads CASSLAAGPEAFF. The nucleotide sequence is given as TGTGCCAGCAGCTTGGCCGCAGGCCCTGAAGCTTTCTTT.